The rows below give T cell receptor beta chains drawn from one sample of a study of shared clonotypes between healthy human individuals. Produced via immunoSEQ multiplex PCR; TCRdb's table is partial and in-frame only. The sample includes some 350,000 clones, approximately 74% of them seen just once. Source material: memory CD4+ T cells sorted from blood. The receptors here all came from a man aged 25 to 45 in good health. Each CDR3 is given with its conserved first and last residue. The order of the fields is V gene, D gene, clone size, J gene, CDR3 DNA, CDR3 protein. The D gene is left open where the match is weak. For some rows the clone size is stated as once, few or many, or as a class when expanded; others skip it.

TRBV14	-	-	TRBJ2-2	TGTGCCAGCAGCGGGGCCGTCACCGGGGAGCTGTTTTTT	CASSGAVTGELFF
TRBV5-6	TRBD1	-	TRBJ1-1	TGTGCCAGCAGCACAGGGACAGGGGCTATGAACACTGAAGCTTTCTTT	CASSTGTGAMNTEAFF
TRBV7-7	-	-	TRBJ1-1	TGTGCTAGCAGCCCGGGGACGAACACTGAAGCTTTCTTT	CASSPGTNTEAFF
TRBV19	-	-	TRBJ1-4	TGTGCCAGTAGTACCGTTGCAACTAATGAAAAACTGTTTTTT	CASSTVATNEKLFF
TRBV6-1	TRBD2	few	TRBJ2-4	TGTGCCAGCAGTGAAGGACTAGCGGGAGCCAAAAACATTCAGTACTTC	CASSEGLAGAKNIQYF
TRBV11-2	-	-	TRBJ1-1	TGTGCCAGCAGCTTAGGCATACAGGGCTTAGTTGAAGCTTTCTTT	CASSLGIQGLVEAFF
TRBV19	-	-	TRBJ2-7	TGTGCCAGTAGCCCCCCACAGTCCCCCTACGAGCAGTACTTC	CASSPPQSPYEQYF
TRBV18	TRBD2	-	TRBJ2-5	TGTGCCAGCTCACCGACTAGCGGGGGGGAAAAGACCCAGTACTTC	CASSPTSGGEKTQYF
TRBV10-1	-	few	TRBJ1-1	TGCGCCAGCAGTGAGAGGGCCAGTGGGACTGAAGCTTTCTTT	CASSERASGTEAFF
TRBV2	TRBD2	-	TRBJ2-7	TGTGCCAGCAGTGAAGCTGGACTAGCCATACACGAGCAGTACTTC	CASSEAGLAIHEQYF
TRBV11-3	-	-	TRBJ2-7	TGTGCCAGCAGCTCAAACTCCTACGAGCAGTACTTC	CASSSNSYEQYF
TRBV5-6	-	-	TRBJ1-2	TGTGCCAGCAGCTTGGGGTGGGTAGATGGCTACACCTTC	CASSLGWVDGYTF
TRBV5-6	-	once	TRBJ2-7	TGTGCCAGCAGCGGGGGGACAAGGGGCTCCTACGAGCAGTACTTC	CASSGGTRGSYEQYF
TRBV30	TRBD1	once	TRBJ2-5	TGTGCCTGGAGGGGACAGTTAACCGGAGGGACCCAGTACTTC	CAWRGQLTGGTQYF
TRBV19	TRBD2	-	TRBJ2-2	TGTGCCAGTAGTGAAGCGGGGGGCCCTCGCACCGGGGAGCTGTTTTTT	CASSEAGGPRTGELFF
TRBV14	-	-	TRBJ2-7	TGTGCCAGCAGCCAAGTCTCCCCGGGGGTCGAGCAGTACTTC	CASSQVSPGVEQYF
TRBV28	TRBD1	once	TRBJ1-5	TGTGCCAGCAGTTTAGCCGGGACAGACTATCAGCCCCAGCATTTT	CASSLAGTDYQPQHF
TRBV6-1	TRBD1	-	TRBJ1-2	TGTGCCAGCCGAGCAACAGGGGGCTATGGCTACACCTTC	CASRATGGYGYTF
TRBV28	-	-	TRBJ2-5	TGTGCCAGCAGTCCAGGGGAGATGGTTCTGGAGACCCAGTACTTC	CASSPGEMVLETQYF
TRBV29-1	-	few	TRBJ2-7	TGCAGCGTTGGACAGGCCTCCTACGAGCAGTACTTC	CSVGQASYEQYF
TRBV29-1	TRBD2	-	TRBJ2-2	TGCAGCGTCCGGACTAGCGTAATGGCCGGGGAGCTGTTTTTT	CSVRTSVMAGELFF
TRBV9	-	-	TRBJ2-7	TGTGCCAGCAGCGTAGAATCGGGTACGGTCTACGAGCAGTACTTC	CASSVESGTVYEQYF
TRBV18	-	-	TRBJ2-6	TGTGCCAGCTCACCACTCGGCTCTGGGGCCAACGTCCTGACTTTC	CASSPLGSGANVLTF
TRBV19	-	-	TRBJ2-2	TGTGCCAGTTTCGCTGGCGCCGGGGAGCTGTTTTTT	CASFAGAGELFF
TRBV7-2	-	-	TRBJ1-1	TGTGCCAGCAGCCTGAGACAGTTGAACACTGAAGCTTTCTTT	CASSLRQLNTEAFF
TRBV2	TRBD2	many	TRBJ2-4	TGTGCCAGCAAAATGGGCGGGGGGGCCAAAAACATTCAGTACTTC	CASKMGGGAKNIQYF
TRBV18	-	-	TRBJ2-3	TGTGCCAGCTCACCAGGCCTCAACACAGATACGCAGTATTTT	CASSPGLNTDTQYF
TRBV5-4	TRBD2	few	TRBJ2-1	TGTGCCAGCAGCACAAGACTAGCGGGACCAAATGAGCAGTTCTTC	CASSTRLAGPNEQFF
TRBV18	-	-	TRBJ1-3	TGTGCCAGCTCACCAAGTGAGGGGACTGGAAACACCATATATTTT	CASSPSEGTGNTIYF
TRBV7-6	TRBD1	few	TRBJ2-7	TGTGCCAGCAGCAAAACCGGGACAGGGGACTACGAGCAGTACTTC	CASSKTGTGDYEQYF
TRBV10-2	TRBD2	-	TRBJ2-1	TGCGCCAGCAGTGGACTAGCTTCCAATGAGCAGTTCTTC	CASSGLASNEQFF
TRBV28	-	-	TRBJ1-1	TGTGCCAGCCAGGGATCGGGAGGAGCTTTCTTT	CASQGSGGAFF
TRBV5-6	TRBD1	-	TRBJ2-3	TGTGCCAGCAGCTTGGGACAGGGCCAAACGCAGTATTTT	CASSLGQGQTQYF
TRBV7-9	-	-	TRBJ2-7	TGTGCCAGCAGCTTATTGGGGATCCACGAGCAGTACTTC	CASSLLGIHEQYF
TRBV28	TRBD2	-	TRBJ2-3	TGTGCCAGCAGTGACCTAGCGGGAGAAGGCACAGATACGCAGTATTTT	CASSDLAGEGTDTQYF
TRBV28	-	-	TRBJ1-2	TGTGCCAGCAGCCTCGCGGGGTCAGGCTACACCTTC	CASSLAGSGYTF
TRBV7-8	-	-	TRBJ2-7	TGTGCCAGCAGCGATTACTACGAGCAGTACTTC	CASSDYYEQYF
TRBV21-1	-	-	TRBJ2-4	TGTGCCAGCAGCAAAGTCCGGGGGTATGTAGCCAAAAACATTCAGTACTTC	CASSKVRGYVAKNIQYF
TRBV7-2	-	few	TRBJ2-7	TGTGCCAGCAGCTTAACGGGGAGCTCCTACGAGCAGTACTTC	CASSLTGSSYEQYF
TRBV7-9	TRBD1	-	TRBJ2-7	TGTGCCAGCAGCGACCTTCGGACAGGGGGTGACGAGCAGTACTTC	CASSDLRTGGDEQYF